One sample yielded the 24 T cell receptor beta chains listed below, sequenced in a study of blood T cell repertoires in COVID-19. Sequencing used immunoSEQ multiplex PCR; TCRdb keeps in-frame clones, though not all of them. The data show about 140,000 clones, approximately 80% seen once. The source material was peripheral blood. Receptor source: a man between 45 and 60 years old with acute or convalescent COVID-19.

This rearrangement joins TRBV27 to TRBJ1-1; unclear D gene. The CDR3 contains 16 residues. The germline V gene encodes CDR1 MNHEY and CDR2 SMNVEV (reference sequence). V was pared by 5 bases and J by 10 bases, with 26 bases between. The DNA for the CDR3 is TGTGCCAGCAGTCCAGCCGGACTGGAGGGTACGGTGAGAGCTTTCTTT. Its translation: CASSPAGLEGTVRAFF.

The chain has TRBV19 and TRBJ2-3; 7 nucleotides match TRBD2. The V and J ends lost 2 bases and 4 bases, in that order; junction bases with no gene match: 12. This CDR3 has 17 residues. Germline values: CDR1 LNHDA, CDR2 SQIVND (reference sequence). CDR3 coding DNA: TGTGCCAGTAGTATATCGGCTCGGCGGGGGAGGGCAGATACGCAGTATTTT. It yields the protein CASSISARRGRADTQYF.

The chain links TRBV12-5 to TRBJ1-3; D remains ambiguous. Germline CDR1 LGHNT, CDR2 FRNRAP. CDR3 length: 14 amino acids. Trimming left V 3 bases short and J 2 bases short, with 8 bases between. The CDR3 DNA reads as TGTGCTAGTGGTTTTCTACTTACTGGAAACACCATATATTTT. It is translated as CASGFLLTGNTIYF.

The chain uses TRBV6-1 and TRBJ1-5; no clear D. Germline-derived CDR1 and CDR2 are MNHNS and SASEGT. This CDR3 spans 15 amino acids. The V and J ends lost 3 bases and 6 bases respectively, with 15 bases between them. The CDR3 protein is CASSDWTGIGQPQHF. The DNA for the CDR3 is TGTGCCAGCAGTGATTGGACCGGGATCGGTCAGCCCCAGCATTTT.

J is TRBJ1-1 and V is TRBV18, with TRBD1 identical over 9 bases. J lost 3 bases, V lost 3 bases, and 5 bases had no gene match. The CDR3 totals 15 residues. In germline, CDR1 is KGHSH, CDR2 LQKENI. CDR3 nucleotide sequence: TGTGCCAGCTCACCTACCCGGGACAGGGACACTGAAGCTTTCTTT. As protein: CASSPTRDRDTEAFF.

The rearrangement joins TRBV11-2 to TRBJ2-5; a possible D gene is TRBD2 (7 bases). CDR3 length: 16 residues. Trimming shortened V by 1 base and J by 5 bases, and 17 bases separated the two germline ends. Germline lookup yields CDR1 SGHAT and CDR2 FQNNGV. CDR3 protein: CASSLVAGGGGETQYF. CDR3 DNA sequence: TGTGCCAGCAGCTTAGTAGCTGGAGGGGGGGGTGAGACCCAGTACTTC.

The CDR3 protein is CASGLASWNRDNEQFF. The DNA for the CDR3 is TGTGCTAGTGGTTTGGCCTCGTGGAACAGAGACAATGAGCAGTTCTTC. V gene TRBV12-5 combines with J gene TRBJ2-1; D uncertain. Germline V gives CDR1 LGHNT, CDR2 FRNRAP. CDR3 length: 16 amino acids. V shed 1 base and J shed 5 bases, with 15 bases lying between them. Combining the CDR3 with reference TRBV12-5 and TRBJ2-1 gives the whole variable domain DARVTQTPRHKVTEMGQEVTMRCQPILGHNTVFWYRQTMMQGLELLAYFRNRAPLDDSGMPKDRFSAEMPDATLATLKIQPSEPRDSAVYFCASGLASWNRDNEQFFGPGTRLTVL.

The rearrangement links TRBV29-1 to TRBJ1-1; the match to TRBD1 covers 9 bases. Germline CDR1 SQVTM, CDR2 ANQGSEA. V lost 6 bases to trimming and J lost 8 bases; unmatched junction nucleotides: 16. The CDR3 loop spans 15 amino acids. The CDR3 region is CSVEPGQGISREAFF. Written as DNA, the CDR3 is TGCAGCGTGGAGCCGGGACAGGGCATTTCTAGGGAAGCTTTCTTT.

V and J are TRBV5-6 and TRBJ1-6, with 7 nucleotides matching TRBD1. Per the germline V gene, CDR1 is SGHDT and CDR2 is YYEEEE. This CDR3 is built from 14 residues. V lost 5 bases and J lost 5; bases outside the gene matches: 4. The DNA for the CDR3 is TGTGCCAGCAGACGGGACAGAGATAATTCACCCCTCCACTTT. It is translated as CASRRDRDNSPLHF.

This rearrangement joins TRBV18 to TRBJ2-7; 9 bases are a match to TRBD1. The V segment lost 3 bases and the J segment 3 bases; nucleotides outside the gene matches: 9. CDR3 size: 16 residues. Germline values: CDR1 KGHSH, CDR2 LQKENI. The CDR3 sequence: CASSPKTGGSLYEQYV. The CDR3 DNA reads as TGTGCCAGCTCACCCAAGACAGGGGGTAGTCTCTACGAGCAGTACGTC.

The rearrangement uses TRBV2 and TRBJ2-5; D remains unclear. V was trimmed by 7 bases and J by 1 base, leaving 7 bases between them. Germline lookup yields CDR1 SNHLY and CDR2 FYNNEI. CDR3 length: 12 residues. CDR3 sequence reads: CASKLRQETQYF. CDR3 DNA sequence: TGTGCCAGCAAGCTTCGCCAAGAGACCCAGTACTTC.

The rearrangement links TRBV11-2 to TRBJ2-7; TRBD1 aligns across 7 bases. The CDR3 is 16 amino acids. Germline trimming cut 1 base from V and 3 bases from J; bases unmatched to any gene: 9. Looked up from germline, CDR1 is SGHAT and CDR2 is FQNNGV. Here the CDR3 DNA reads TGTGCCAGCAGCTTAGGATTAATAGGGGGCAGCTACGAGCAGTACTTC. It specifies CASSLGLIGGSYEQYF.

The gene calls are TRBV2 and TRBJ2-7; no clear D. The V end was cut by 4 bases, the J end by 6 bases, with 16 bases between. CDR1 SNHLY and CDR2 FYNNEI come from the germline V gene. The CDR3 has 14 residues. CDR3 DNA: TGTGCCAGCAGTGGTCACCGCTCGGGTCCCGAGCAGTACTTC. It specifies CASSGHRSGPEQYF.

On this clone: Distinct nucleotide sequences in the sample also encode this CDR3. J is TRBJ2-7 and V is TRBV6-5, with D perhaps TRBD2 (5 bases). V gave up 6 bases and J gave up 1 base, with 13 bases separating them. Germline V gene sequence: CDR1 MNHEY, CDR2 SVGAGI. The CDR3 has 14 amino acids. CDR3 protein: CASSPRRDSYEQYV. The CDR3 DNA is TGTGCCAGCAGCCCACGCCGGGATTCCTACGAGCAGTACGTC.

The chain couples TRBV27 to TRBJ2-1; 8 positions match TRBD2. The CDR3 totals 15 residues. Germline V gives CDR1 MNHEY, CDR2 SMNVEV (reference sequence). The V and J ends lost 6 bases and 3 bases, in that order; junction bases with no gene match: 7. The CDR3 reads CASRRGAGLYNEQFF. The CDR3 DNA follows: TGTGCCAGCAGGCGGGGGGCGGGCCTCTACAATGAGCAGTTCTTC.

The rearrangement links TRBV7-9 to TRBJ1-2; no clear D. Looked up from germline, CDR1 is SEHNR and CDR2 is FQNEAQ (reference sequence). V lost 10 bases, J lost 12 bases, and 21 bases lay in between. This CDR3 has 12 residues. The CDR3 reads CATNGGIPGDTF. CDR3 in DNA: TGTGCCACCAATGGCGGGATCCCTGGGGACACCTTC. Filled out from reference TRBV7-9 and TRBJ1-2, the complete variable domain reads DTGVSQNPRHKITKRGQNVTFRCDPISEHNRLYWYRQTLGQGPEFLTYFQNEAQLEKSRLLSDRFSAERPKGSFSTLEIQRTEQGDSAMYLCATNGGIPGDTFGSGTRLTVV.

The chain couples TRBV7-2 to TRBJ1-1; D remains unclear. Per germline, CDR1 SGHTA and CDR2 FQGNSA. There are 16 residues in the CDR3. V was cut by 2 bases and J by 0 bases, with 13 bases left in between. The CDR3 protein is CASSLYGSFMNTEAFF. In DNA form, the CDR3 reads TGTGCCAGCAGCTTATACGGGTCCTTCATGAACACTGAAGCTTTCTTT.

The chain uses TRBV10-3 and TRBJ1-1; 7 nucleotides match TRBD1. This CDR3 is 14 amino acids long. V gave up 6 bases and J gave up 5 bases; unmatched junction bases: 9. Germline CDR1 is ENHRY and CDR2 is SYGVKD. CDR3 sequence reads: CAISLQGSETEAFF. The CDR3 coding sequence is TGTGCCATCAGCCTACAGGGGAGTGAAACTGAAGCTTTCTTT.

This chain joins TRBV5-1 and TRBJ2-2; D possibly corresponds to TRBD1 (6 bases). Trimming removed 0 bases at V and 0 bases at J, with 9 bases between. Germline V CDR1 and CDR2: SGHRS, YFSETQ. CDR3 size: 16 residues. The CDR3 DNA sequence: TGCGCCAGCAGCTTGGAGGGACAACCGAACACCGGGGAGCTGTTTTTT. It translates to CASSLEGQPNTGELFF.

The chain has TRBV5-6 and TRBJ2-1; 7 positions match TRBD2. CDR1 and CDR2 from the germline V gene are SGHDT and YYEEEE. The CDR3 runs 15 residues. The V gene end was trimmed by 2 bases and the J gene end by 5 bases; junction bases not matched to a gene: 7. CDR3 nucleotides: TGTGCCAGCAGCTTTAGGTCTAGCGGTCACAATGAGCAGTTCTTC. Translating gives CASSFRSSGHNEQFF.

The CDR3 nucleotides read TGTGCCAGCAGCGTCGACAGGCCCTTTAACTATGGCTACACCTTC. Its protein is CASSVDRPFNYGYTF. This chain joins TRBV7-8 and TRBJ1-2; TRBD1 might be the D (6 bases). Trimming shortened V by 5 bases and J by 1 base, and 14 bases separated the two germline ends. This CDR3 comprises 15 residues. CDR1 is SGHVS, CDR2 FQNEAQ, per germline. The full variable domain, in which reference TRBV7-8 and TRBJ1-2 provide the parts outside the CDR3, is GAGVSQSPRYKVAKRGQDVALRCDPISGHVSLFWYQQALGQGPEFLTYFQNEAQLDKSGLPSDRFFAERPEGSVSTLKIQRTQQEDSAVYLCASSVDRPFNYGYTFGSGTRLTVV.

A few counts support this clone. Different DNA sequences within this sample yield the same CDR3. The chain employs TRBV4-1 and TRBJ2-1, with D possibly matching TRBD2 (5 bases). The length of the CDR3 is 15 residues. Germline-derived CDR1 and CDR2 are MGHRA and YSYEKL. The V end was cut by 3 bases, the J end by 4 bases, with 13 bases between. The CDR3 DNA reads TGCGCCAGCAGCCAGGGTTCAAGCGGATACAATGAGCAGTTCTTC. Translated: CASSQGSSGYNEQFF.

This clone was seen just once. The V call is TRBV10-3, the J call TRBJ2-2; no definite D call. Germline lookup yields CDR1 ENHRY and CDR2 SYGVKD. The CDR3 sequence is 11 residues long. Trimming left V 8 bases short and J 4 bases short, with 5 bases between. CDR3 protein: CAILSTGELFF. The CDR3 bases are TGTGCCATCCTGAGCACCGGGGAGCTGTTTTTT.

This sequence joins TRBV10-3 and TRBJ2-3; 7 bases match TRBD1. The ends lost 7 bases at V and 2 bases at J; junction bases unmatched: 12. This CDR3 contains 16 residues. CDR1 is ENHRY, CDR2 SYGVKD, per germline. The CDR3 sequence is CAITSETGKVTDTQYF. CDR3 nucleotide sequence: TGTGCCATCACCTCGGAGACAGGGAAGGTCACAGATACGCAGTATTTT.